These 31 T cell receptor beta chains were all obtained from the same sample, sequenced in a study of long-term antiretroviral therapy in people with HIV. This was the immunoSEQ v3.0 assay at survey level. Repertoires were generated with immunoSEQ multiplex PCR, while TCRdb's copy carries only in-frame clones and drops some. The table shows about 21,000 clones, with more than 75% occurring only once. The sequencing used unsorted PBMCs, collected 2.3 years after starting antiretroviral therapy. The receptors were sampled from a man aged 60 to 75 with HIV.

This CDR3 reads CASSVGHTTSGNTIYF. The CDR3 bases are TGTGCCAGCAGCGTCGGACACACAACTTCTGGAAACACCATATATTTT. The chain carries TRBV9 and TRBJ1-3; perhaps TRBD1 as D (5 bases). The V gene lost 2 bases and the J gene lost 1 base, with 13 bases spanning the gap. The CDR3 extends over 16 amino acids. From germline, CDR1 is SGDLS and CDR2 YYNGEE.

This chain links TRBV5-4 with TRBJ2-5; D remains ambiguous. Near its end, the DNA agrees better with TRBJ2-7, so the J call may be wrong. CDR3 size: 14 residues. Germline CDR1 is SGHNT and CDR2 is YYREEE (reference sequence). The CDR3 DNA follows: TGTGCCAGCAGGACGGACCAAAACTCCTACGAGCAGTACTTC. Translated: CASRTDQNSYEQYF.

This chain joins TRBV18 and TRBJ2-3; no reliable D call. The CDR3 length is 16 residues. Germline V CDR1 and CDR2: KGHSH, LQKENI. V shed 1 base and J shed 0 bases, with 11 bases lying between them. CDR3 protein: CASSPQTDLSTDTQYF. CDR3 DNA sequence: TGTGCCAGCTCACCACAGACGGACCTTAGCACAGATACGCAGTATTTT. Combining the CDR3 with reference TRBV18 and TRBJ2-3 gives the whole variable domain NAGVMQNPRHLVRRRGQEARLRCSPMKGHSHVYWYRQLPEEGLKFMVYLQKENIIDESGMPKERFSAEFPKEGPSILRIQQVVRGDSAAYFCASSPQTDLSTDTQYFGPGTRLTVL.

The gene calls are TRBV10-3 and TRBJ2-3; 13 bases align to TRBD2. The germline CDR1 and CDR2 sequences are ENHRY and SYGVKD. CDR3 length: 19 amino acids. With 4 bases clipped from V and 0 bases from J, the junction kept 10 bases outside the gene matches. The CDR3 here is CAISGASGTSGVSTDTQYF. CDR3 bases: TGTGCCATCAGTGGGGCCTCCGGGACTAGCGGGGTGAGCACAGATACGCAGTATTTT.

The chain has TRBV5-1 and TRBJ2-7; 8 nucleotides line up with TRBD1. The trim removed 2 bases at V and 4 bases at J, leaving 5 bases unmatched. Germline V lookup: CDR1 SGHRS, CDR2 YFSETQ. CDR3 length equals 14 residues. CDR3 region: CASSLQGEPYEQYF. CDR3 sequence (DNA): TGCGCCAGCAGCTTACAGGGGGAACCTTACGAGCAGTACTTC.

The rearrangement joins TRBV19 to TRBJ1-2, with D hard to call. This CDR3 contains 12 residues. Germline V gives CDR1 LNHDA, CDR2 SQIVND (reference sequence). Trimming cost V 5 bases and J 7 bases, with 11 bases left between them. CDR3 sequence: CASSPIESGYTF. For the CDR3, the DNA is TGTGCCAGTAGTCCGATTGAGAGTGGCTACACCTTC.

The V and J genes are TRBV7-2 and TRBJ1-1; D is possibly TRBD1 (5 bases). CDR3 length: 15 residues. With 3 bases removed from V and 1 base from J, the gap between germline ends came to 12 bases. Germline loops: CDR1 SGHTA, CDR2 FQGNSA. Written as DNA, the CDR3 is TGTGCCAGCAGCTTTTCAGGGACTCCGAACACTGAAGCTTTCTTT. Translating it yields CASSFSGTPNTEAFF. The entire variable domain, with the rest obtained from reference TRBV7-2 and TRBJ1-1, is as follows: GAGVSQSPSNKVTEKGKDVELRCDPISGHTALYWYRQSLGQGLEFLIYFQGNSAPDKSGLPSDRFSAERTGGSVSTLTIQRTQQEDSAVYLCASSFSGTPNTEAFFGQGTRLTVV.

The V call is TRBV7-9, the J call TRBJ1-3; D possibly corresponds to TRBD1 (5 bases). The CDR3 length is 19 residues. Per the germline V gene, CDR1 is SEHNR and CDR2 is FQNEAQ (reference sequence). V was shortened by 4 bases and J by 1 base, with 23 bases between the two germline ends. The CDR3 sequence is CASSSLLSTAISSGNTIYF. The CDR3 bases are TGTGCCAGCAGCTCCCTATTATCGACAGCAATCTCTTCTGGAAACACCATATATTTT.

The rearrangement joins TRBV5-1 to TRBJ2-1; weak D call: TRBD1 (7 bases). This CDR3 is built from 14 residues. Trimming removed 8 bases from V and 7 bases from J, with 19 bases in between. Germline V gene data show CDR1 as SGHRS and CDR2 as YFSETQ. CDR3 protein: CASRFTGEENEQFF. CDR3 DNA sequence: TGCGCCAGTCGTTTTACAGGGGAGGAAAATGAGCAGTTCTTC.

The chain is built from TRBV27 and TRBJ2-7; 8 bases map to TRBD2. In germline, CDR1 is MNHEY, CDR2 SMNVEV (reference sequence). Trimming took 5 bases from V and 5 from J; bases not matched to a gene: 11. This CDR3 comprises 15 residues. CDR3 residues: CASSPSGGDDHEQYF. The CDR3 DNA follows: TGTGCCAGCAGTCCCAGCGGGGGCGACGATCACGAGCAGTACTTC.

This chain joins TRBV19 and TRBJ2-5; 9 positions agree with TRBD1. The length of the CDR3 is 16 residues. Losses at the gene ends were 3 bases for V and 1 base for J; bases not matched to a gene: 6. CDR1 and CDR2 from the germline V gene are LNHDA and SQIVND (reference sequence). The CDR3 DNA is TGTGCCAGTAGTATTTCGCCGGACAGGGGCCAAGAGACCCAGTACTTC. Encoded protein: CASSISPDRGQETQYF.

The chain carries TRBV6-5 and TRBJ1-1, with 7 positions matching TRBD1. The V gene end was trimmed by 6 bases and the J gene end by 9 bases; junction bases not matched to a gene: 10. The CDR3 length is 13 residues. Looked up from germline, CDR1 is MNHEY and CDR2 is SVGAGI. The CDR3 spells CASSDGTDEKAFF. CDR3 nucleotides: TGTGCCAGCAGCGACGGGACAGACGAGAAAGCTTTCTTT.

CDR3 DNA: TGTGCCAGCTCACCACCAGCGGGACCCAGATTGAACACCGGGGAGCTGTTTTTT. Translated: CASSPPAGPRLNTGELFF. This sequence joins TRBV18 and TRBJ2-2; 7 positions agree with TRBD2. The CDR3 consists of 18 residues. J lost 1 base, V lost 0 bases, and 8 bases had no gene match. Per germline, CDR1 KGHSH and CDR2 LQKENI.

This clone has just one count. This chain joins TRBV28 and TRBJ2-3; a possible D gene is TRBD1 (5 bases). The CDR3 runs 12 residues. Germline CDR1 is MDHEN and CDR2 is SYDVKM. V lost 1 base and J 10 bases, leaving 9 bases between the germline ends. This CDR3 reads CASSLYQGSQYF. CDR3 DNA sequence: TGTGCCAGCAGTTTATACCAGGGTTCGCAGTATTTT.

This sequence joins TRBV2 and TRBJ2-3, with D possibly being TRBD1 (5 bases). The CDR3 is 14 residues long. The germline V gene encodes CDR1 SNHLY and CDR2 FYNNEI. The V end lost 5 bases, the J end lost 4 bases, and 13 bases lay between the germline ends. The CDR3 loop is CASSNFRVPDTQYF. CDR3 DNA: TGTGCCAGCAGTAACTTCAGGGTCCCAGATACGCAGTATTTT.

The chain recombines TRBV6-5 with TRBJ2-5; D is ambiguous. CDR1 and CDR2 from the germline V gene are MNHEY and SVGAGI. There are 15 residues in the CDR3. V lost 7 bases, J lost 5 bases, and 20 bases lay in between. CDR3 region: CASKIQPGSWETQYF. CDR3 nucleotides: TGTGCCAGCAAGATCCAACCGGGCAGTTGGGAGACCCAGTACTTC.

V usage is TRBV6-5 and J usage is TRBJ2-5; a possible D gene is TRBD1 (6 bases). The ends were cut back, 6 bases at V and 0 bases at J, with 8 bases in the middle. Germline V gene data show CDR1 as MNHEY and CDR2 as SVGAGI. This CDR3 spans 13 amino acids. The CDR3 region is CASSRTDQETQYF. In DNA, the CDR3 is TGTGCCAGCAGCCGGACAGACCAAGAGACCCAGTACTTC.

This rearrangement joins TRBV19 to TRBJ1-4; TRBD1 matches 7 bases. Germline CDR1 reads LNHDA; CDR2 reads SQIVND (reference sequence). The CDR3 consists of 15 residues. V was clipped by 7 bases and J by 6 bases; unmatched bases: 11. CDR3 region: CASNLDRERDEKLFF. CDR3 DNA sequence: TGTGCCAGTAATCTCGACAGGGAACGCGATGAAAAACTGTTTTTT.

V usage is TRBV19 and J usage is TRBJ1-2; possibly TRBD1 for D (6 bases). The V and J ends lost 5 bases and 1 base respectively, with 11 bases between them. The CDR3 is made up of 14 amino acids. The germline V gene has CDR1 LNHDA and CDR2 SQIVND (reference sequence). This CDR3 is CASSPRTDNYGYTF. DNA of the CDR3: TGTGCCAGTAGTCCCCGGACAGATAACTATGGCTACACCTTC.

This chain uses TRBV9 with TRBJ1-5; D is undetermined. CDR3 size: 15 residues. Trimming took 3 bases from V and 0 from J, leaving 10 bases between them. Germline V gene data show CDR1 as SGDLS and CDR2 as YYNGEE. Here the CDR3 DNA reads TGTGCCAGCAGCGCTTCGGGCGGTAGCAATCAGCCCCAGCATTTT. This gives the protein CASSASGGSNQPQHF.

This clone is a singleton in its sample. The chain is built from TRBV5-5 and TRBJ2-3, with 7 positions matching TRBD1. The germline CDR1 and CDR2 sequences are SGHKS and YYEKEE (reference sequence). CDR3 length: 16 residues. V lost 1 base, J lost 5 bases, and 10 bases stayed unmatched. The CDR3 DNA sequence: TGTGCCAGCAGCTTGTACGCAGGGGGAGTCGGAGATACGCAGTATTTT. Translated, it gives CASSLYAGGVGDTQYF. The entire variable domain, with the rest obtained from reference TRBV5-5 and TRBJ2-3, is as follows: DAGVTQSPTHLIKTRGQQVTLRCSPISGHKSVSWYQQVLGQGPQFIFQYYEKEERGRGNFPDRFSARQFPNYSSELNVNALLLGDSALYLCASSLYAGGVGDTQYFGPGTRLTVL.

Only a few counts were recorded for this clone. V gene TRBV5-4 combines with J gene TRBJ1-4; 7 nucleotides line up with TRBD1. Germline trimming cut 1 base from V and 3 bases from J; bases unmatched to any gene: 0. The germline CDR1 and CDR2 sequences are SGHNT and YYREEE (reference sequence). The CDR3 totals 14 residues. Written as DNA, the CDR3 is TGTGCCAGCAGCTTGACAGGGGCTAATGAAAAACTGTTTTTT. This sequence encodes CASSLTGANEKLFF.

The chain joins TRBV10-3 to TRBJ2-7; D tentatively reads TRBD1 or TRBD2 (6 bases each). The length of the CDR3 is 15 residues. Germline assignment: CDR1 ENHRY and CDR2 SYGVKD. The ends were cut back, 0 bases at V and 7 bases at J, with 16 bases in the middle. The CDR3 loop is CAISESRVGGGEQYF. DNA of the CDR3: TGTGCCATCAGTGAGTCGAGGGTCGGGGGCGGAGAGCAGTACTTC.

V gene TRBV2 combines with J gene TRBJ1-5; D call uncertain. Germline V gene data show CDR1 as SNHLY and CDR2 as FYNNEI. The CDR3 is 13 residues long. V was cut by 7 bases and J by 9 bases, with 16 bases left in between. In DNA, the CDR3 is TGTGCCAGCACCGCAGGCGATTCTGCGCCCCAGCATTTT. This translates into CASTAGDSAPQHF. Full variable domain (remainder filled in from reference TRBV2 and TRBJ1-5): EPEVTQTPSHQVTQMGQEVILRCVPISNHLYFYWYRQILGQKVEFLVSFYNNEISEKSEIFDDQFSVERPDGSNFTLKIRSTKLEDSAMYFCASTAGDSAPQHFGDGTRLSIL.

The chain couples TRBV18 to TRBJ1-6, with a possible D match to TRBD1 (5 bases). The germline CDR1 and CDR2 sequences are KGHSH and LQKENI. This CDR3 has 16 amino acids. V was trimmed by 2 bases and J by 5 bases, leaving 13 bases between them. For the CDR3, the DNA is TGTGCCAGCTCACCATGGGGCCCGGAGAATAATTCACCCCTCCACTTT. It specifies CASSPWGPENNSPLHF.

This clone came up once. The chain's CDR3 is CASSSASGGALGEQFF. DNA for the CDR3: TGCGCCAGCAGCTCGGCTAGCGGGGGGGCGTTAGGTGAGCAGTTCTTC. The chain links TRBV5-1 to TRBJ2-1, with TRBD2 identical over 12 bases. Germline CDR1 and CDR2: SGHRS and YFSETQ. CDR3 length: 16 residues. The ends lost 3 bases at V and 9 bases at J; junction bases unmatched: 10.

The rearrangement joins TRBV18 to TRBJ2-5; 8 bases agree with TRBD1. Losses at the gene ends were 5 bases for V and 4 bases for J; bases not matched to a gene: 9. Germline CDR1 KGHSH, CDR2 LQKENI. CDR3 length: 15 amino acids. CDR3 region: CASSATGVLGETQYF. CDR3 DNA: TGTGCCAGCTCAGCGACAGGGGTGCTAGGAGAGACCCAGTACTTC. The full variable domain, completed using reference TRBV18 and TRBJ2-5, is NAGVMQNPRHLVRRRGQEARLRCSPMKGHSHVYWYRQLPEEGLKFMVYLQKENIIDESGMPKERFSAEFPKEGPSILRIQQVVRGDSAAYFCASSATGVLGETQYFGPGTRLLVL.

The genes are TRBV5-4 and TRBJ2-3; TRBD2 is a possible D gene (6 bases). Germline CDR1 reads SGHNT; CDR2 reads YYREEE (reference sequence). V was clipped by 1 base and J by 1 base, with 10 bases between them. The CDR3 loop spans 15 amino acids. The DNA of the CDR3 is TGTGCCAGCAGCTTGTCCGGGAGAGGCACAGATACGCAGTATTTT. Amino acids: CASSLSGRGTDTQYF.

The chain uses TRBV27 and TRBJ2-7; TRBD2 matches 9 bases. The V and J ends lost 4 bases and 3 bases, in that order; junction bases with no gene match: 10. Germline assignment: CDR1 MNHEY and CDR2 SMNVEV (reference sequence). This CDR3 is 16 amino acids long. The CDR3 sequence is CASSSFSGRPLYEQYF. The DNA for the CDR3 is TGTGCCAGCAGTTCGTTCAGCGGGAGGCCTCTCTACGAGCAGTACTTC.

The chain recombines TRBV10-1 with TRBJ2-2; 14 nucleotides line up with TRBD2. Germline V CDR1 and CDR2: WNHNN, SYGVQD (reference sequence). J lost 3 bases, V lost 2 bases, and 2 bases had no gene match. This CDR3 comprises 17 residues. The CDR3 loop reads CASSERGLAGDTGELFF. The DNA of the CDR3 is TGCGCCAGCAGTGAGCGGGGACTAGCGGGAGACACCGGGGAGCTGTTTTTT.

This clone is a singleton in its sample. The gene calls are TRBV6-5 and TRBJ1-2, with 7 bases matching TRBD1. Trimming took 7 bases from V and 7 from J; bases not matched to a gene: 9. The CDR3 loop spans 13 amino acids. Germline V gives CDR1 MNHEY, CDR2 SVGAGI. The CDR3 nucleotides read TGTGCCAGCACCCCGACAGGGTTTGGTGGCTACACCTTC. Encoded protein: CASTPTGFGGYTF.